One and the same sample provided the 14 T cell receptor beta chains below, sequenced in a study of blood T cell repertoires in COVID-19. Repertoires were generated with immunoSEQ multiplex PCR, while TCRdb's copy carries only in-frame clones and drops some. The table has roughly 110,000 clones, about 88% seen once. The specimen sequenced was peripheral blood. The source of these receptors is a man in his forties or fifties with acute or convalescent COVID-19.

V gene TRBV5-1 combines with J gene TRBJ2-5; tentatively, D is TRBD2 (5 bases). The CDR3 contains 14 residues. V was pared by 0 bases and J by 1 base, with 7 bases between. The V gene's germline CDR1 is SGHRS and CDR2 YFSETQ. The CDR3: CASSLVATQETQYF. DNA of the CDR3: TGCGCCAGCAGCTTGGTAGCGACCCAAGAGACCCAGTACTTC.

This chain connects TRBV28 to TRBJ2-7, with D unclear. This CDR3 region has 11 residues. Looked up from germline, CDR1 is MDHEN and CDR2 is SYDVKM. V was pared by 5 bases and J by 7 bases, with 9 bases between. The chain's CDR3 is CASSLQWEQYF. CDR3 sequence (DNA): TGTGCCAGCAGTCTCCAGTGGGAGCAGTACTTC.

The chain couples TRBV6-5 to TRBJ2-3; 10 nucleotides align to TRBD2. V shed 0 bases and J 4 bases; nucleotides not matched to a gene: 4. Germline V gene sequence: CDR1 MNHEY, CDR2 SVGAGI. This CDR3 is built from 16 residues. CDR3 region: CASSYSRTSGADTQYF. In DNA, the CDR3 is TGTGCCAGCAGTTACTCTCGGACTAGCGGAGCAGATACGCAGTATTTT.

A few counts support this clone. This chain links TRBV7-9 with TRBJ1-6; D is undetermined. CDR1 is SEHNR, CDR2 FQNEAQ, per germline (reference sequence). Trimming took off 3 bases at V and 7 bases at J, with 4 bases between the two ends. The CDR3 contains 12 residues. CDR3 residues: CASSLSNSPLHF. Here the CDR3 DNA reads TGTGCCAGCAGCTTGTCGAATTCACCCCTCCACTTT. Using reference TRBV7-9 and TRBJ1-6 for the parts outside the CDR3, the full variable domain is DTGVSQNPRHKITKRGQNVTFRCDPISEHNRLYWYRQTLGQGPEFLTYFQNEAQLEKSRLLSDRFSAERPKGSFSTLEIQRTEQGDSAMYLCASSLSNSPLHFGNGTRLTVT.

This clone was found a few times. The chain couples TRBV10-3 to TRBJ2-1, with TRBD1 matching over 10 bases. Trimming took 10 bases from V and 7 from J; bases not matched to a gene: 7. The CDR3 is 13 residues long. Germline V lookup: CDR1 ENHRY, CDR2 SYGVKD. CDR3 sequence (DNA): TGTGCCACAGGACAGGGGGTAAGGAATGAGCAGTTCTTC. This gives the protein CATGQGVRNEQFF.

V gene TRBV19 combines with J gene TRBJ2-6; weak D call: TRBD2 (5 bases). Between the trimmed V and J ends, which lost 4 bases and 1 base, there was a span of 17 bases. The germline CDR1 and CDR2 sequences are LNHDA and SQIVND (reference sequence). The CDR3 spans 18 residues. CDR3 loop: CASSTNPISGSGANVLTF. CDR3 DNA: TGTGCCAGTAGTACTAATCCCATTTCGGGATCTGGGGCCAACGTCCTGACTTTC.

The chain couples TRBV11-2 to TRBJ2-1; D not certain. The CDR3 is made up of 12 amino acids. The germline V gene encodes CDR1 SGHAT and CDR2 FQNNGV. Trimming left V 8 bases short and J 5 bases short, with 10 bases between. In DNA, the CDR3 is TGTGCCAGCCGAGGCCGAGACAATGAGCAGTTCTTC. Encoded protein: CASRGRDNEQFF.

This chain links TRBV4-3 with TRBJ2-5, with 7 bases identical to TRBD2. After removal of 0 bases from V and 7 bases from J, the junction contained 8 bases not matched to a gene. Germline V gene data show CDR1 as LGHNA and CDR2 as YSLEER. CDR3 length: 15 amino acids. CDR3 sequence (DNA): TGCGCCAGCAGCCAAGATGGGGGAGGGCCGACGACCCAGTACTTC. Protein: CASSQDGGGPTTQYF.

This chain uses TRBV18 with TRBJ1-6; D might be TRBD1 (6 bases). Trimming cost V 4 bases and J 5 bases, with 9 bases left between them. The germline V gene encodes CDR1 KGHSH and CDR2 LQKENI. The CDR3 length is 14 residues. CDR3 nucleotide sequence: TGTGCCAGCTCACTGGACAGCGATAATTCACCCCTCCACTTT. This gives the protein CASSLDSDNSPLHF. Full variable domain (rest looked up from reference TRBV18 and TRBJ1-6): NAGVMQNPRHLVRRRGQEARLRCSPMKGHSHVYWYRQLPEEGLKFMVYLQKENIIDESGMPKERFSAEFPKEGPSILRIQQVVRGDSAAYFCASSLDSDNSPLHFGNGTRLTVT.

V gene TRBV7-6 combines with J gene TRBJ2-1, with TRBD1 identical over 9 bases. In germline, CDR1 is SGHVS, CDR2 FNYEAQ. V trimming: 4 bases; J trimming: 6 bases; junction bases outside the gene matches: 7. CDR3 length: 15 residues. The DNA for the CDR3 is TGTGCCAGCAGCTCCGGACAGGGGAGGGGCAATGAGCAGTTCTTC. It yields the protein CASSSGQGRGNEQFF.

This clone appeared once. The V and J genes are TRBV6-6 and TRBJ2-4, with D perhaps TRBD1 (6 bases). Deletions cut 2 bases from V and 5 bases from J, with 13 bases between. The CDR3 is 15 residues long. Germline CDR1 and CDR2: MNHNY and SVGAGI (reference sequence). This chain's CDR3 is CASSYPRTVENIQYF. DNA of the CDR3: TGTGCCAGCAGTTACCCTAGGACAGTGGAAAACATTCAGTACTTC.

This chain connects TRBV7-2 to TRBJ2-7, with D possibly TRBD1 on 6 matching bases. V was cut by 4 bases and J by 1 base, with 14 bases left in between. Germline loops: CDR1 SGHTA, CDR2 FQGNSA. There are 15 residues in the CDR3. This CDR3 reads CASSSTGTTSYEQYF. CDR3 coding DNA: TGTGCCAGCAGCTCTACCGGGACAACATCCTACGAGCAGTACTTC. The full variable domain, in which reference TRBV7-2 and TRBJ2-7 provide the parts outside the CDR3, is GAGVSQSPSNKVTEKGKDVELRCDPISGHTALYWYRQSLGQGLEFLIYFQGNSAPDKSGLPSDRFSAERTGGSVSTLTIQRTQQEDSAVYLCASSSTGTTSYEQYFGPGTRLTVT.

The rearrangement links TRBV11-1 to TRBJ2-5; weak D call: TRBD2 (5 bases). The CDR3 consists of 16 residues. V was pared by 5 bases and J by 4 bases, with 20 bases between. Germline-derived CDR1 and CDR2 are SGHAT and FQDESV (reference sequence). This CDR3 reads CASSPRVGEAGETQYF. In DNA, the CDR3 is TGTGCCAGCAGCCCCCGGGTGGGAGAGGCGGGAGAGACCCAGTACTTC. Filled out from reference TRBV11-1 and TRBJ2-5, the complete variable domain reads EAEVAQSPRYKITEKSQAVAFWCDPISGHATLYWYRQILGQGPELLVQFQDESVVDDSQLPKDRFSAERLKGVDSTLKIQPAELGDSAMYLCASSPRVGEAGETQYFGPGTRLLVL.

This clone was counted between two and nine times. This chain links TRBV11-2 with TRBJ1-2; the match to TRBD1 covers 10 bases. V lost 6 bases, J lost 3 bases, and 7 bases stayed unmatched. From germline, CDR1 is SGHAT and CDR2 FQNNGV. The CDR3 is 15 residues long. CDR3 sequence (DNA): TGTGCCAGCAGTCCACGACAGGGGGCTTACTATGGCTACACCTTC. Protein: CASSPRQGAYYGYTF.